This TCR beta chain was documented in a study of cytomegalovirus exposure and HLA in healthy donors. General observations from the study: No immune exposure information besides CMV serostatus was available. In presence/absence analyses, roughly uniform sequencing depth across donors was assumed. As a later analysis showed, a missense DCLRE1C variant was linked to trimming of TCR beta V- and J-genes.

PCR employed 60 Vbeta and 13 Jbeta primers. Using immunoSEQ multiplex PCR, the repertoire was profiled, and TCRdb retains in-frame clones only, with some absent. The profile shows under 150,000 clones, 85% of them singletons. Regarding this clone: The antigen is undetermined.

The germline gives CDR1 KGHSH, CDR2 LQKENI. The CDR3 loop spans 17 amino acids. Trimming took off 3 bases at V and 2 bases at J, with 19 bases between the two ends. Input material: PBMCs. The clonotype comes from a woman in her twenties or thirties in good health and CMV-seropositive. This chain connects TRBV18 to TRBJ2-5; possible D gene TRBD2, 6 bases. CDR3 nucleotide sequence: TGTGCCAGCTCACCTTCCCTGACGGCTAGCGCACAAGAGACCCAGTACTTC. Encoded protein: CASSPSLTASAQETQYF.